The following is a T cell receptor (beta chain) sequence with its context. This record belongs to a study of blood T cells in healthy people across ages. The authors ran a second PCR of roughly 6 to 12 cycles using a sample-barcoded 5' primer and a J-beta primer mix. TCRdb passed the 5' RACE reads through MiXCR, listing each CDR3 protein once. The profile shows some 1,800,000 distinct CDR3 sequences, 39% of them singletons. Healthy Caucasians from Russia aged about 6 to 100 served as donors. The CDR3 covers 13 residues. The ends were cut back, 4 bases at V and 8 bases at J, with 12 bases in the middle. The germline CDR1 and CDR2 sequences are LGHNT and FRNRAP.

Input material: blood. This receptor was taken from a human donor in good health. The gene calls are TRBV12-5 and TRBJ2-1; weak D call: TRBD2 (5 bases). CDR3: CASGSSLEYEQFF. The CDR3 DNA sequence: TGTGCTAGTGGTTCATCACTAGAATATGAGCAGTTCTTC.